Reported below is one TCR beta chain. The V and J ends lost 3 bases and 4 bases respectively, with 13 bases between them. The CDR3 sequence is 15 residues long. Germline lookup yields CDR1 SEHNR and CDR2 FQNEAQ (reference sequence). Together with a sample-barcoded 5' primer, a J-beta primer mix was included in a second PCR lasting roughly 6 to 12 cycles. A single record per CDR3 protein comes from TCRdb applying MiXCR to the 5' RACE reads. The sample has about 1,600,000 distinct CDR3 sequences, around two fifths seen once. The data were taken from a study of blood T cells in healthy people across ages.

This sequence was found in a woman between 18 and 29 years old in good health. V usage is TRBV7-9 and J usage is TRBJ2-1; D call uncertain. Sequenced sample: blood. The CDR3 spells CASSLFRAGYNEQFF. The CDR3 DNA reads TGTGCCAGCAGCTTGTTCCGGGCCGGGTACAATGAGCAGTTCTTC.